This T cell receptor beta chain was identified during a study of glioma-infiltrating T cells. TCR alpha and beta CDR3 regions were amplified from RNA using iRepertoire nested multiplex PCR. TCRdb reprocessed the multiplex PCR reads via MiXCR and lists one record per CDR3 protein. In the table there are some 99,000 distinct CDR3 sequences, approximately 26% of which are singletons. This clonotype was seen repeatedly, ten times or more. Trimming left V 2 bases short and J 0 bases short, with 20 bases between. Germline values: CDR1 KGHSH, CDR2 LQKENI. This CDR3 spans 19 amino acids. The sequence was collected from a human donor with low-grade glioma or glioblastoma, undergoing nonglioma brain surgery, or in good health (not recorded which). Sequenced: glioma tissue, nonneoplastic brain tissue, or PBMCs (not recorded which). The chain combines TRBV18 with TRBJ1-3; unclear D gene. CDR3 nucleotide sequence: TGTGCCAGCTCACCATTTCCCCAAGCCGGTTCCTCCTCTGGAAACACCATATATTTT. Protein product: CASSPFPQAGSSSGNTIYF.